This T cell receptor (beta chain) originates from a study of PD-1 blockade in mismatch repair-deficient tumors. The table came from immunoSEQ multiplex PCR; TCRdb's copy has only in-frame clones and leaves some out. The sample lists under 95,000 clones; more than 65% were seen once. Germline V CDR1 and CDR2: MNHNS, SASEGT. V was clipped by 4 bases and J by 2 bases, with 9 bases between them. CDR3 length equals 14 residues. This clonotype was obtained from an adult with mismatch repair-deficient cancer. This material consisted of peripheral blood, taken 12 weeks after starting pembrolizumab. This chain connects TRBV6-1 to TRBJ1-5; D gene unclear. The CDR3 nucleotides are TGTGCCAGCAGTGTAAGTCCCGGCAATCAGCCCCAGCATTTT. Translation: CASSVSPGNQPQHF.